This T cell receptor (beta chain) was sequenced for a study of T cell repertoires in cytomegalovirus infection. Study at large: HLA-B-restricted CMV epitopes that are well studied, plus recently identified HLA-C-restricted ones, were used by the study. Indications of both CMV infection and matching HLA type were provided by public TCR beta signatures. General study findings and limits: What dominated the ex vivo response were HLA-C-restricted CMV-specific TCR beta clonotypes. Individuals carrying CMV plus the relevant HLA were identified by cumulative frequency of public TCR beta families.

Note on this clonotype: The antigen is unknown.

V lost 3 bases to trimming and J lost 4 bases, with 6 bases between them. The germline gives CDR1 MDHEN, CDR2 SYDVKM. This CDR3 comprises 12 residues. TCRdb re-derived calls from the reads in MiXCR, one entry per CDR3 protein. The repertoire has hundreds of thousands of distinct CDR3 sequences, roughly 46% of them found once; the top ten carry about 39%. This clonotype was sampled from a human donor in good health (CMV status not recorded). Some clones in this sample may be carry-over from other donors' samples. The sequences come from cultured PBMCs, collected from culture after CMV antigen stimulation. The J gene is TRBJ1-2, the V gene TRBV28; D is unresolved. The CDR3, as DNA: TGTGCCAGCAGTTTGAACACCTATGGCTACACCTTC. It translates to CASSLNTYGYTF.